Below are 21 T cell receptor beta chains sequenced from a single sample in a study of T cell clones after liver transplantation. Clones were sequenced by immunoSEQ multiplex PCR, and TCRdb holds only the in-frame ones, with some missing. The data hold under 55,000 clones, with roughly 90% observed a single time. The sequencing used CD8+ T cells from blood, collected 12 months after liver transplant. Every receptor here comes from a human patient who received a liver transplant. A subset of T cells may come from the graft donor.

The chain combines TRBV10-3 with TRBJ2-7, with 8 bases identical to TRBD1. Per the germline V gene, CDR1 is ENHRY and CDR2 is SYGVKD. This CDR3 has 17 residues. V shed 4 bases, J shed 6 bases, and the junction held 17 bases outside the gene matches. The CDR3 sequence: CAISANPRTGGIGEQYF. CDR3 nucleotide sequence: TGTGCCATCAGTGCTAACCCCCGCACAGGGGGGATTGGCGAGCAGTACTTC.

V usage is TRBV19 and J usage is TRBJ2-7, with D perhaps matching TRBD2 (6 bases). The CDR3 spans 15 residues. Deletions cut 2 bases from V and 0 bases from J, with 11 bases between. Per germline, CDR1 LNHDA and CDR2 SQIVND (reference sequence). CDR3 sequence: CASSILADSSYEQYF. The DNA of the CDR3 is TGTGCCAGTAGTATATTAGCGGATAGCTCCTACGAGCAGTACTTC.

The V and J genes are TRBV4-3 and TRBJ2-1; 7 bases map to TRBD2. Germline V CDR1 and CDR2: LGHNA, YSLEER. The CDR3 totals 11 residues. CDR3 amino acids: CAAGSGSDQFF. The CDR3, as DNA: TGCGCGGCGGGTAGCGGGTCTGATCAGTTCTTC.

The chain carries TRBV11-2 and TRBJ2-2, with D uncertain. V was trimmed by 7 bases and J by 8 bases, leaving 8 bases between them. This CDR3 region has 11 residues. Germline values: CDR1 SGHAT, CDR2 FQNNGV. CDR3 DNA: TGTGCCAGCACCCAAATTGGGGAGCTGTTTTTT. The encoded protein is CASTQIGELFF.

The chain is built from TRBV19 and TRBJ1-5; no clear D. CDR1 LNHDA and CDR2 SQIVND come from the germline V gene (reference sequence). This CDR3 contains 15 residues. V was pared by 8 bases and J by 2 bases, with 16 bases between. For the CDR3, the DNA is TGTGCCAGTCTCGACCGCCGGAAGGGCAATCAGCCCCAGCATTTT. It codes for CASLDRRKGNQPQHF.

This clone was found once. The rearrangement uses TRBV7-9 and TRBJ1-3, with D uncertain. V lost 1 base, J lost 0 bases, and 10 bases lay in between. This CDR3 is 16 amino acids long. Germline V CDR1 and CDR2: SEHNR, FQNEAQ (reference sequence). This CDR3 reads CASSLGRSSSGNTIYF. The DNA for the CDR3 is TGTGCCAGCAGCTTAGGGAGGTCCTCCTCTGGAAACACCATATATTTT.

The CDR3 is CASSFLMNTEAFF. The CDR3 DNA is TGTGCCAGCAGTTTCCTCATGAACACTGAAGCTTTCTTT. The J gene is TRBJ1-1, the V gene TRBV27; D ambiguous. The V and J ends lost 3 bases and 0 bases respectively, with 5 bases between them. This CDR3 is 13 amino acids long. Per the germline V gene, CDR1 is MNHEY and CDR2 is SMNVEV (reference sequence).

This chain uses TRBV19 with TRBJ2-7; maybe TRBD2 (5 bases). V was clipped by 7 bases and J by 5 bases, with 18 bases between them. Germline assignment: CDR1 LNHDA and CDR2 SQIVND (reference sequence). CDR3 length: 14 amino acids. The DNA of the CDR3 is TGTGCCAGTAACGAGGGATCCGTGATTGACGAGCAGTACTTC. Encoded protein: CASNEGSVIDEQYF.

The rearrangement joins TRBV7-8 to TRBJ2-6; the D gene is possibly TRBD2 (7 bases). V was shortened by 4 bases and J by 4 bases, with 17 bases between the two germline ends. Germline CDR1 SGHVS, CDR2 FQNEAQ. The CDR3 is made up of 17 amino acids. CDR3 DNA: TGTGCCAGCAGCTCCGGGATCCGGGGGGCGGGGGCCAACGTCCTGACTTTC. Its protein product is CASSSGIRGAGANVLTF.

The chain joins TRBV5-1 to TRBJ2-7, with TRBD2 matching over 12 bases. V shed 4 bases and J 6 bases; nucleotides not matched to a gene: 11. The CDR3 extends over 16 amino acids. CDR1 SGHRS and CDR2 YFSETQ come from the germline V gene. The CDR3 sequence is CASSLEPGLAGSEQYF. CDR3 nucleotide sequence: TGCGCCAGCAGCCTGGAGCCGGGACTAGCGGGTAGCGAGCAGTACTTC.

The chain has TRBV28 and TRBJ1-4; D unclear. V shed 6 bases and J shed 10 bases, with 18 bases lying between them. Germline V gene data show CDR1 as MDHEN and CDR2 as SYDVKM. This CDR3 is built from 14 residues. The CDR3 reads CASSPSGEWVKLFF. CDR3 sequence (DNA): TGTGCCAGCAGCCCCTCCGGGGAGTGGGTAAAACTGTTTTTT.

The chain combines TRBV7-9 with TRBJ2-3; D may be TRBD2 (7 bases). Germline values: CDR1 SEHNR, CDR2 FQNEAQ (reference sequence). The V end was cut by 5 bases, the J end by 2 bases, with 14 bases between. This CDR3 is 15 amino acids long. The CDR3 is CASSQRGAYTDTQYF. The CDR3 DNA sequence: TGTGCCAGCAGCCAACGGGGGGCCTACACAGATACGCAGTATTTT.

The chain uses TRBV5-4 and TRBJ2-7; 10 bases align to TRBD1. Germline V gene sequence: CDR1 SGHNT, CDR2 YYREEE (reference sequence). V lost 3 bases, J lost 7 bases, and 10 bases stayed unmatched. The CDR3 has 15 residues. The CDR3 loop is CASSSGTGVSLEQYF. The CDR3, as DNA: TGTGCCAGCAGCTCCGGGACAGGGGTGTCGTTGGAGCAGTACTTC. Based on the CDR3 plus reference TRBV5-4 and TRBJ2-7, the full variable domain is ETGVTQSPTHLIKTRGQQVTLRCSSQSGHNTVSWYQQALGQGPQFIFQYYREEENGRGNFPPRFSGLQFPNYSSELNVNALELDDSALYLCASSSGTGVSLEQYFGPGTRLTVT.

This sequence joins TRBV4-1 and TRBJ2-1, with 15 bases lining up with TRBD2. Trimming cost V 3 bases and J 8 bases; bases outside gene matches: 8. Germline values: CDR1 MGHRA, CDR2 YSYEKL. The CDR3 contains 17 residues. The CDR3 DNA sequence: TGCGCCAGCAGCCACCACGGACTAGCGGGAGGGAGGGATGAGCAGTTCTTC. Amino acid sequence: CASSHHGLAGGRDEQFF.

Turning to this clone: The junction shows a germline mismatch at one end, possibly a read error. This chain joins TRBV20-1 and TRBJ2-7, with 9 bases aligning to TRBD2. The CDR3 runs to 11 residues. The V gene's germline CDR1 is DFQATT and CDR2 SNEGSKA (reference sequence). CDR3 residues: CSAGRLAAETF. The DNA for the CDR3 is TGCAGTGCTGGCAGACTAGCGGCGGAAACCTTC.

The V gene is TRBV9, the J gene TRBJ2-7, with D perhaps matching TRBD1 or TRBD2 (5 bases each). The CDR3 covers 14 residues. Germline V gene lookup returns CDR1 SGDLS and CDR2 YYNGEE. V was shortened by 0 bases and J by 6 bases, with 13 bases between the two germline ends. CDR3 residues: CASSVGGAGVEQYF. DNA of the CDR3: TGTGCCAGCAGCGTAGGAGGGGCAGGAGTCGAGCAGTACTTC.

This clone was counted once. The chain is built from TRBV5-6 and TRBJ1-1, with a possible D match to TRBD1 (5 bases). Germline V gene sequence: CDR1 SGHDT, CDR2 YYEEEE. With 4 bases removed from V and 4 bases from J, the gap between germline ends came to 11 bases. This CDR3 is built from 13 residues. The chain's CDR3 is CASSAFGGTEAFF. As DNA, the CDR3 is TGTGCCAGCAGCGCGTTCGGGGGCACTGAAGCTTTCTTT.

The genes are TRBV9 and TRBJ2-6; the D is unclear. Germline lookup yields CDR1 SGDLS and CDR2 YYNGEE. V was shortened by 3 bases and J by 4 bases, with 17 bases between the two germline ends. The CDR3 runs to 17 residues. The CDR3 bases are TGTGCCAGCAGCGACCCCCTATATTCGCTCGGGGCCAACGTCCTGACTTTC. Its translation is CASSDPLYSLGANVLTF.

The CDR3 protein is CASSWEGGKPLNTEAFF. CDR3 DNA sequence: TGTGCCAGCAGTTGGGAGGGAGGAAAGCCCCTTAACACTGAAGCTTTCTTT. The V and J genes are TRBV28 and TRBJ1-1; D not certain. Between the trimmed V and J ends, which lost 4 bases and 2 bases, there was a span of 20 bases. The CDR3 sequence is 17 residues long. Germline V gene lookup returns CDR1 MDHEN and CDR2 SYDVKM.

The V gene is TRBV28, the J gene TRBJ2-1; 11 nucleotides agree with TRBD2. The V and J ends lost 6 bases and 9 bases, in that order; junction bases with no gene match: 10. CDR3 size: 15 residues. Germline loops: CDR1 MDHEN, CDR2 SYDVKM. The CDR3 protein is CASRMTSGMTGEQFF. DNA of the CDR3: TGTGCCAGCAGGATGACTAGCGGGATGACTGGTGAGCAGTTCTTC.

By its share, this clone is medium-sized (0.01 to 0.1%). The chain links TRBV5-1 to TRBJ2-7; 12 bases are shared with TRBD2. Germline V CDR1 and CDR2: SGHRS, YFSETQ. The V gene end was trimmed by 7 bases and the J gene end by 5 bases; junction bases not matched to a gene: 4. The CDR3 runs to 13 residues. The CDR3 DNA reads as TGCGCCAGCGCTAGCGGGAGGGGCGACGAGCAGTACTTC. Translated: CASASGRGDEQYF.